This T cell receptor (beta chain) was obtained from a study of chemoradiotherapy in HPV16-positive cancers. Study results and caveats: HPV-specific T cells were functionally defined from only a couple of HPV16-positive patients. Better recurrence-free survival went with HPV-responsive T-cell expansion in HPV16-positive patients. Candidate HPV-specific clones and E7-related TCR motifs grew in tumor during treatment.

Repertoires were sampled repeatedly during chemoradiotherapy. Sequencing was performed with immunoSEQ multiplex PCR; in TCRdb, only in-frame clones are kept and a portion is missing. The profile shows 5,000 to 5,500 clones, more than 85% of them singletons. This clone was seen a few times. Its target is not known. The CDR3 runs to 13 residues. Looked up from germline, CDR1 is MNHEY and CDR2 is SMNVEV (reference sequence). Trimming pared 5 bases from V and 1 base from J, leaving 8 bases between. The rearrangement links TRBV27 to TRBJ1-1, with TRBD1 as a possible D gene (5 bases). This receptor was taken from a human donor with HPV-associated anogenital cancer. The sample consisted of tumor tissue, taken from a patient who underwent chemoradiotherapy. The CDR3 loop is CASSPGRNTEAFF. The CDR3 DNA reads as TGTGCCAGCAGTCCGGGACGGAACACTGAAGCTTTCTTT.